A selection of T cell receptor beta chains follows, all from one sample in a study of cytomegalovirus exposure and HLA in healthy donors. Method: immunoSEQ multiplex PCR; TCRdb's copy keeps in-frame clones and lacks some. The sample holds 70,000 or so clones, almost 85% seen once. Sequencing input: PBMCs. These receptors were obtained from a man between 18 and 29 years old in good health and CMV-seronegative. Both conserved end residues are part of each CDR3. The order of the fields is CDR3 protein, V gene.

CDR3: CASSERSSGANVLTF
V: TRBV6-1

CDR3: CASSFARGNTEAFF
V: TRBV4-2

CDR3: CASSATVNTGELFF
V: TRBV6-1

CDR3: CASSSTGDEQYF
V: TRBV27

CDR3: CASSLDGYEQFF
V: TRBV7-2

CDR3: CASALLVRGSSYEQYF
V: TRBV12-5

CDR3: CSSSLALAGAYEQYF
V: TRBV7-9

CDR3: CASSGPSYQETQYF
V: TRBV5-1

CDR3: CASSIPGLAEAKNIQYF
V: TRBV19

CDR3: CASSLVQGDTGELFF
V: TRBV27

CDR3: CASSLSGIYEQYF
V: TRBV13

CDR3: CASSLAGRAGGELFF
V: TRBV13

CDR3: CSVEGQPSYNEQFF
V: TRBV29-1

CDR3: CASSPQGGGAAYEQYF
V: TRBV18

CDR3: CASWGLAGGESYNEQFF
V: TRBV2

CDR3: CASSPSYEQYF
V: TRBV7-8

CDR3: CASSPRGTVMNSPLHF
V: TRBV18

CDR3: CASIERNTGELFF
V: TRBV5-1

CDR3: CASSLDVVTGTNYGYTF
V: TRBV11-2

CDR3: CASSLGFLELRLAGSYNEQFF
V: TRBV5-1

CDR3: CASSFGRDTDTQYF
V: TRBV7-3

CDR3: CAWTGQGYYEQFF
V: TRBV30

CDR3: CASSDGVHRGYTF
V: TRBV6-4

CDR3: CSASLVNEQYF
V: TRBV20-1

CDR3: CASSSTGFTGELFF
V: TRBV27

CDR3: CASSSPSRGQEQFF
V: TRBV28

CDR3: CASSRTASYGYTF
V: TRBV2

CDR3: CASSLSAEGAFGEQFF
V: TRBV27

CDR3: CASSLGPRGNTEAFF
V: TRBV7-9

CDR3: CAWRGGGQETQYF
V: TRBV30

CDR3: CASSSRDRALSEQFF
V: TRBV28

CDR3: CASSSREQYF
V: TRBV2

CDR3: CASSSPGQGGYEQFF
V: TRBV5-4

CDR3: CAWNSAGGGNEQFF
V: TRBV30

CDR3: CASSVGAGRTDTQYF
V: TRBV9

CDR3: CASSLGQTGELFF
V: TRBV7-9

CDR3: CAAWDSPYGYTF
V: TRBV6-5

CDR3: CAIEKRTGKGHEQYF
V: TRBV10-3

CDR3: CAWGHDRVSPGNTIYF
V: TRBV30

CDR3: CASSEDQGTYEKLFF
V: TRBV2

CDR3: CASSLNRATPGELFF
V: TRBV4-2

CDR3: CASSPQGGDNEQFF
V: TRBV19